The 10 T cell receptor beta chains reported below all come from one sample, sequenced in a study of post-analysis software for immune sequencing data. These receptors' targets are unknown. Study observations and caveats: TRBV segments more frequent in patients than in controls numbered about five and included TRBV5-6, TRBV5-1 and TRBV20-1.

Each TCR beta cDNA library carried unique molecular identifiers. TCRdb recomputed calls from the PCR reads with MiXCR, one row per CDR3 protein. In the table there are approximately 250,000 distinct CDR3 sequences, about 38% of which are singletons. Specimen: blood. Receptors were obtained from a girl aged 10 to 17 with multiple sclerosis.

This clonotype was counted many times. The J gene is TRBJ1-2, the V gene TRBV7-9; D not resolved. The V gene lost 7 bases and the J gene lost 8 bases, with 20 bases spanning the gap. The CDR3 is 14 amino acids. Germline assignment: CDR1 SEHNR and CDR2 FQNEAQ (reference sequence). CDR3 residues: CASTALILDGGYTF. DNA for the CDR3: TGTGCCAGCACGGCTCTTATCCTCGATGGAGGCTACACCTTC. The full variable domain, its missing parts supplied by reference TRBV7-9 and TRBJ1-2, is DTGVSQNPRHKITKRGQNVTFRCDPISEHNRLYWYRQTLGQGPEFLTYFQNEAQLEKSRLLSDRFSAERPKGSFSTLEIQRTEQGDSAMYLCASTALILDGGYTFGSGTRLTVV.

V and J are TRBV29-1 and TRBJ2-3; D might be TRBD2 (6 bases). Germline CDR1 reads SQVTM; CDR2 reads ANQGSEA. Trimming took off 6 bases at V and 3 bases at J, with 13 bases between the two ends. CDR3 length: 13 residues. DNA of the CDR3: TGCAGCGTCCGACTAGTTCGGACAGATACGCAGTATTTT. It specifies CSVRLVRTDTQYF.

This clonotype was found a few times. This chain uses TRBV12-3 or TRBV12-4 with TRBJ1-5, with D unresolved. Trimming pared 6 bases from V and 7 bases from J, leaving 16 bases between. The CDR3 is 14 amino acids. CDR3 DNA sequence: TGTGCCAGCAGCCCAAGGGAGGGTTGGCAGCCCCAGCATTTT. As protein: CASSPREGWQPQHF.

This chain links TRBV11-2 with TRBJ1-1, with D perhaps TRBD1 (5 bases). The CDR3 runs to 16 residues. Per the germline V gene, CDR1 is SGHAT and CDR2 is FQNNGV. V was clipped by 5 bases and J by 6 bases, with 22 bases between them. CDR3: CASSLLWGGGDAEAFF. CDR3 in DNA: TGTGCCAGCAGCCTGCTCTGGGGCGGGGGGGACGCTGAAGCTTTCTTT. Full variable domain (rest looked up from reference TRBV11-2 and TRBJ1-1): EAGVAQSPRYKIIEKRQSVAFWCNPISGHATLYWYQQILGQGPKLLIQFQNNGVVDDSQLPKDRFSAERLKGVDSTLKIQPAKLEDSAVYLCASSLLWGGGDAEAFFGQGTRLTVV.

CDR3 in amino acids: CSAKSSHRGNQPQHF. The CDR3 DNA sequence: TGCAGTGCTAAAAGCTCCCACAGGGGCAATCAGCCCCAGCATTTT. This rearrangement joins TRBV20-1 to TRBJ1-5; D possibly corresponds to TRBD1 (6 bases). V was clipped by 4 bases and J by 2 bases, with 15 bases between them. CDR1 DFQATT and CDR2 SNEGSKA come from the germline V gene (reference sequence). This CDR3 has 15 residues.

On this clonotype: A much larger clone lies one base from this, so it may be a read error. This chain joins TRBV25-1 and TRBJ2-3; 8 positions agree with TRBD1. CDR1 is MGHDK, CDR2 SYGVNS, per germline. This CDR3 has 16 residues. For the CDR3, the DNA is TGTGTCAGCAGTGAACGTCGCAGGGGGCCTACAGATACGCAGTATTTT. Amino acids: CVSSERRRGPTDTQYF. The complete variable domain, with remaining parts taken from reference TRBV25-1 and TRBJ2-3, reads EADIYQTPRYLVIGTGKKITLECSQTMGHDKMYWYQQDPGMELHLIHYSYGVNSTEKGDLSSESTVSRIRTEHFPLTLESARPSHTSQYLCVSSERRRGPTDTQYFGPGTRLTVL.

This clonotype was observed a few times. The chain employs TRBV20-1 and TRBJ1-6; 9 bases are a match to TRBD1. The trim removed 6 bases at V and 6 bases at J, leaving 3 bases unmatched. CDR1 and CDR2 from the germline V gene are DFQATT and SNEGSKA (reference sequence). This CDR3 is built from 13 residues. CDR3 nucleotide sequence: TGCAGTGCCATGGGACAGGGTAATTCACCCCTCCACTTT. It translates to CSAMGQGNSPLHF.

The sample holds one count of this clonotype. The chain has TRBV29-1 and TRBJ2-7, with D perhaps TRBD1 or TRBD2 (7 bases each). The CDR3 has 13 residues. V shed 3 bases and J shed 3 bases, with 12 bases lying between them. In germline, CDR1 is SQVTM, CDR2 ANQGSEA. In nucleotides, the CDR3 is TGCAGCGTTGACAGGGGGGGGAACTACGAGCAGTACTTC. Translating it yields CSVDRGGNYEQYF.

At least ten counts were recorded for this clonotype. The rearrangement uses TRBV6-5 and TRBJ1-5; 8 bases align to TRBD1. Germline trimming cut 2 bases from V and 0 bases from J; bases unmatched to any gene: 9. Germline V gene lookup returns CDR1 MNHEY and CDR2 SVGAGI. The CDR3 sequence is 18 residues long. The CDR3 coding sequence is TGTGCCAGCAGTTACCCAGGACAGGGAGAATATAGCAATCAGCCCCAGCATTTT. Translating it yields CASSYPGQGEYSNQPQHF.

This clonotype appeared a few times. The rearrangement links TRBV6-5 to TRBJ1-2; 8 nucleotides line up with TRBD1. Germline loops: CDR1 MNHEY, CDR2 SVGAGI. V dropped 6 bases and J dropped 7; count of bases not matched to a gene: 4. This CDR3 comprises 12 residues. The CDR3 spells CASRDRVGGYTF. The CDR3 DNA is TGTGCCAGCAGGGACAGGGTGGGTGGCTACACCTTC.